The T cell receptor beta chain under discussion was sequenced for a study of cytomegalovirus exposure and HLA in healthy donors. The overall study: Clustering assigned 81% of the approximately 400 genotyped donors to the Caucasian-associated ancestry cluster.

A multiplex PCR was run with 60 Vbeta primers and 13 Jbeta primers. TCRdb's table, derived via immunoSEQ multiplex PCR, lists solely in-frame clones and lacks some. The sample holds roughly 70,000 clones; 85% to 90% are singletons and the top ten take 9% to 14%. CDR3 length: 17 residues. Germline V gene lookup returns CDR1 KGHSH and CDR2 LQKENI. V lost 3 bases to trimming and J lost 5 bases; unmatched junction nucleotides: 15. This rearrangement joins TRBV18 to TRBJ2-5; 7 bases map to TRBD2. The sequenced sample was PBMCs. This clonotype was obtained from a woman aged 25 to 45 in good health and CMV-seropositive. CDR3 sequence (DNA): TGTGCCAGCTCACCGGTCTTGGCTAGCGGACACTTGGAGACCCAGTACTTC. It translates to CASSPVLASGHLETQYF.